The 16 T cell receptor beta chains below come from one sample, sequenced in a study of human T cells and chemical hapten exposure. Sample time point: pre-sensitization, week 0. The sample's treatment: therapeutic diphenylcyclopropenone sensitization with weekly scalp DPC. TCRdb re-analysed the RACE reads in MiXCR, keeping a single row per CDR3 protein. The table includes about 120,000 distinct CDR3 sequences, roughly 13% detected once. Sequenced material: whole blood, taken in connection with sensitization to the hapten diphenylcyclopropenone (DPC). The receptors stem from a woman aged 18-29 years with alopecia areata. Some clones in this sample may be carry-over from other donors' samples.

CDR3 coding DNA: TGTGCCAGCAGCCCCGAGGCGGGGGAAAAACTGTTTTTT. Its translation is CASSPEAGEKLFF. This rearrangement joins TRBV6-4 to TRBJ1-4; no clear D. V lost 6 bases to trimming and J lost 8 bases, with 13 bases between them. In germline, CDR1 is MRHNA, CDR2 SNTAGT. CDR3 length: 13 residues.

This clonotype has a count of ten or more. The rearrangement links TRBV3-1 to TRBJ1-1, with D perhaps matching TRBD1 (6 bases). The CDR3 contains 17 residues. The germline gives CDR1 LGHDT, CDR2 YNNKEL (reference sequence). The V end was cut by 4 bases, the J end by 3 bases, with 21 bases between. The CDR3 loop is CASSRRSAGVMHTEAFF. CDR3 coding DNA: TGTGCCAGCAGCCGCCGTTCGGCAGGGGTGATGCACACTGAAGCTTTCTTT.

The chain recombines TRBV2 with TRBJ2-1; D is possibly TRBD1 or TRBD2 (5 bases each). The CDR3 sequence is 16 residues long. Germline V gene sequence: CDR1 SNHLY, CDR2 FYNNEI. The ends were cut back, 6 bases at V and 1 base at J, with 16 bases in the middle. As DNA, the CDR3 is TGTGCCAGCAGCCCTAGCCAGGGCCTTTCCTACAATGAGCAGTTCTTC. Translation gives CASSPSQGLSYNEQFF.

A few counts support this clonotype. The CDR3 here is CASSHSESQKLFF. Written as DNA, the CDR3 is TGTGCCAGCAGCCATTCAGAAAGCCAAAAACTGTTTTTT. The V and J genes are TRBV28 and TRBJ1-4, with D hard to call. Trimming shortened V by 6 bases and J by 9 bases, and 14 bases separated the two germline ends. The CDR3 totals 13 residues. The V gene's germline CDR1 is MDHEN and CDR2 SYDVKM.

In its sample, this clonotype was seen a few times. The V and J genes are TRBV30 and TRBJ2-1, with 14 bases identical to TRBD2. V dropped 3 bases and J dropped 10; count of bases not matched to a gene: 2. Germline-derived CDR1 and CDR2 are GTSNPN and SVGIG (reference sequence). This CDR3 spans 13 amino acids. As DNA, the CDR3 is TGTGCCTGGAGCCGACTAGCGGGGGGGGAGCAGTTCTTC. It is translated as CAWSRLAGGEQFF.

This clonotype has only a few counts. This rearrangement joins TRBV13 to TRBJ1-5; 7 bases match TRBD1. The CDR3 covers 14 residues. CDR1 PRHDT and CDR2 FYEKMQ come from the germline V gene (reference sequence). V was clipped by 5 bases and J by 4 bases; unmatched bases: 5. CDR3 nucleotide sequence: TGTGCCAGCAGCATGGGACAGAATAATCAGCCCCAGCATTTT. Its translation is CASSMGQNNQPQHF.

DNA of the CDR3: TGTGCCAGCAGCTTAGGGGATAAGGGGGTTGCTGAAGCTTTCTTT. It encodes CASSLGDKGVAEAFF. This chain connects TRBV13 to TRBJ1-1; TRBD1 might be the D (6 bases). V lost 0 bases and J 6 bases, leaving 14 bases between the germline ends. This CDR3 has 15 amino acids. Germline-derived CDR1 and CDR2 are PRHDT and FYEKMQ (reference sequence).

V gene TRBV7-9 combines with J gene TRBJ1-1, with D possibly being TRBD1 (5 bases). The CDR3 consists of 13 residues. Germline CDR1 and CDR2: SEHNR and FQNEAQ (reference sequence). V was cut by 2 bases and J by 6 bases, with 10 bases left in between. The CDR3 bases are TGTGCCAGCAGCTTATTGACAGCCTCTGAAGCTTTCTTT. Translation gives CASSLLTASEAFF.

This clonotype was found a few times. The V and J genes are TRBV27 and TRBJ2-2; D might be TRBD1 (5 bases). This CDR3 contains 15 residues. Germline V lookup: CDR1 MNHEY, CDR2 SMNVEV (reference sequence). Between the trimmed V and J ends, which lost 3 bases and 0 bases, there was a span of 8 bases. The CDR3 nucleotides are TGTGCCAGCAGTTTGGCCAGGGCGAACACCGGGGAGCTGTTTTTT. Encoded protein: CASSLARANTGELFF.

The V gene is TRBV19, the J gene TRBJ2-3; TRBD2 might be the D (6 bases). This CDR3 is 15 amino acids long. Trimming shortened V by 7 bases and J by 2 bases, and 16 bases separated the two germline ends. From germline, CDR1 is LNHDA and CDR2 SQIVND (reference sequence). This CDR3 reads CASNTAGRPTDTQYF. The CDR3 nucleotides are TGTGCCAGTAATACGGCAGGGAGGCCCACAGATACGCAGTATTTT. Full variable domain (remainder filled in from reference TRBV19 and TRBJ2-3): DGGITQSPKYLFRKEGQNVTLSCEQNLNHDAMYWYRQDPGQGLRLIYYSQIVNDFQKGDIAEGYSVSREKKESFPLTVTSAQKNPTAFYLCASNTAGRPTDTQYFGPGTRLTVL.

This clonotype was detected ten times or more. The V gene is TRBV7-9, the J gene TRBJ1-2; D gene ambiguous. V lost 3 bases to trimming and J lost 1 base, with 9 bases between them. The CDR3 spans 14 residues. Germline CDR1 reads SEHNR; CDR2 reads FQNEAQ (reference sequence). Written as DNA, the CDR3 is TGTGCCAGCAGCTTGTTCGAGGGTAACTATGGCTACACCTTC. Residues: CASSLFEGNYGYTF.

The sample holds a few counts of this clonotype. The CDR3 region has the DNA TGTGCCAGCTCACTAGGACGTACTGAAGCTTTCTTT. As protein: CASSLGRTEAFF. The genes are TRBV18 and TRBJ1-1, with D unresolved. This CDR3 comprises 12 residues. Germline V gives CDR1 KGHSH, CDR2 LQKENI. V was cut by 4 bases and J by 5 bases, with 8 bases left in between.

The chain carries TRBV20-1 and TRBJ2-4; tentative D call: TRBD2 (7 bases). Trimming removed 0 bases at V and 0 bases at J, with 21 bases between. Germline V CDR1 and CDR2: DFQATT, SNEGSKA (reference sequence). CDR3 length: 19 residues. In nucleotides, the CDR3 is TGCAGTGCTAGAGAGAGGGGGGGCCAGATACTGATAGCCAAAAACATTCAGTACTTC. Its protein is CSARERGGQILIAKNIQYF.

This clonotype occurred a few times. V usage is TRBV10-3 and J usage is TRBJ2-3; TRBD2 aligns across 8 bases. From germline, CDR1 is ENHRY and CDR2 SYGVKD. Unmatched junction bases numbered 9, after V lost 2 bases and J lost 5 bases. CDR3 length equals 16 residues. The CDR3 here is CAISEGKRGFRDTQYF. The DNA for the CDR3 is TGTGCCATCAGTGAGGGGAAGCGGGGGTTCAGAGATACGCAGTATTTT.

This clonotype was counted at least ten times. The chain uses TRBV12-3 or TRBV12-4 and TRBJ2-3; the D is unclear. The V end lost 2 bases, the J end lost 10 bases, and 10 bases lay between the germline ends. The CDR3 has 12 residues. The CDR3 DNA sequence: TGTGCCAGCAGTTTAACGCAAGTCGCGCAGTATTTT. This encodes CASSLTQVAQYF.

The genes are TRBV5-1 and TRBJ2-7; 12 bases are a match to TRBD1. CDR3 size: 14 residues. Germline values: CDR1 SGHRS, CDR2 YFSETQ. V gave up 5 bases and J gave up 7 bases; unmatched junction bases: 7. The CDR3 sequence: CASRPGQGAGEQYF. CDR3 nucleotide sequence: TGCGCCAGCAGACCGGGACAGGGGGCAGGAGAGCAGTACTTC.